The 5 T cell receptor beta chains below come from one sample, sequenced in a study of human T cells and chemical hapten exposure (dated by TCRdb to the early 2020s). Receptor amplification or capture employed RACE. The instrument was a NextSeq 500. Through fastp at Q25 and MiXCR, TCRdb rebuilt clones from the public reads, retaining in-frame beta chains. Every CDR3 protein is listed once, alongside the most common genes and DNA of its rows. This sample is represented by more than 250,000 distinct CDR3 sequences; about 9% of them were singletons. Jointly, the top ten make up less than 3% of the sample. The sample's time point label, in plain terms: pre-sensitization, week 0. Per the publication, the treatment or condition label means: therapeutic diphenylcyclopropenone sensitization with weekly scalp DPC. This sample comprised whole blood, obtained in connection with sensitization to the hapten diphenylcyclopropenone (DPC). These receptors were collected from a woman in her thirties or forties with alopecia areata. Some clones in this sample may be carry-over from other donors' samples.

The genes are TRBV9 and TRBJ2-2; possibly TRBD1 for D (5 bases). Trimming took off 0 bases at V and 1 base at J, with 13 bases between the two ends. This CDR3 has 17 residues. Germline V gives CDR1 SGDLS, CDR2 YYNGEE. CDR3 DNA sequence: TGTGCCAGCAGCGTAGCTACCCAGGGCTTGAACACCGGGGAGCTGTTTTTT. It is translated as CASSVATQGLNTGELFF.

This chain connects TRBV12-3 or TRBV12-4 to TRBJ2-2; a possible D gene is TRBD1 (6 bases). The CDR3 is 13 amino acids. V lost 7 bases to trimming and J lost 6 bases, with 12 bases between them. The chain's CDR3 is CASTSQGPGELFF. The CDR3 coding sequence is TGTGCCAGCACCTCACAGGGTCCCGGGGAGCTGTTTTTT.

This clonotype turned up a few times. The rearrangement uses TRBV18 and TRBJ2-7; perhaps D is TRBD1 or TRBD2 (5 bases each). With 6 bases removed from V and 2 bases from J, the gap between germline ends came to 11 bases. The CDR3 consists of 13 residues. Germline V gene sequence: CDR1 KGHSH, CDR2 LQKENI. CDR3 residues: CASSQGPAYEQYF. The CDR3 DNA is TGTGCCAGCTCTCAGGGACCCGCCTACGAGCAGTACTTC. Drawing the rest from reference TRBV18 and TRBJ2-7, the complete variable domain is NAGVMQNPRHLVRRRGQEARLRCSPMKGHSHVYWYRQLPEEGLKFMVYLQKENIIDESGMPKERFSAEFPKEGPSILRIQQVVRGDSAAYFCASSQGPAYEQYFGPGTRLTVT.

The chain links TRBV20-1 to TRBJ2-2; D is unresolved. The CDR3 spans 14 residues. The germline V and J ends were trimmed by 5 bases and 4 bases, with 14 bases remaining between them. Germline V gives CDR1 DFQATT, CDR2 SNEGSKA (reference sequence). CDR3 sequence: CSAQTRQPTGELFF. The CDR3 DNA is TGCAGTGCTCAGACCCGGCAGCCCACCGGGGAGCTGTTTTTT.

This clonotype was counted between two and nine times. This rearrangement joins TRBV20-1 to TRBJ2-7, with D unclear. The CDR3 has 11 amino acids. V was shortened by 4 bases and J by 5 bases, with 9 bases between the two germline ends. Germline assignment: CDR1 DFQATT and CDR2 SNEGSKA (reference sequence). CDR3: CSAKAPHEQYF. CDR3 DNA: TGCAGTGCTAAAGCACCCCACGAGCAGTACTTC.